Listed here is a single TCR beta chain. These data belong to a study of blood T cell repertoires in COVID-19. Study-level information: T cells, B-cell-depleted T cells, or PBMCs provided the cDNA or gDNA that served as material.

Under the authors' procedure: Nucleated cell number was recorded as an estimate derived from reference gene primer amplification. Repertoires were generated with immunoSEQ multiplex PCR, while TCRdb's copy carries only in-frame clones and drops some. V and J calls and clone size are copied from that table; D and trimming were computed from the DNA. The repertoire holds around 120,000 clones, with about nine tenths as singletons. The CDR3 totals 15 residues. The V segment lost 5 bases and the J segment 6 bases; nucleotides outside the gene matches: 5. Germline V CDR1 and CDR2: MNHEY, SVGAGI. Sequenced sample: peripheral blood. The V and J genes are TRBV6-5 and TRBJ1-6; 9 bases match TRBD1. This TCR came from a woman aged 70-85 years with acute or convalescent COVID-19. This CDR3 reads CASSRWTGVNSPLHF. As DNA, the CDR3 is TGTGCCAGCAGTCGGTGGACAGGGGTTAATTCACCCCTCCACTTT.